This T cell receptor beta chain stems from a study of T cell responses to AZD1222 COVID-19 vaccine. Overall study findings and caveats: There were repertoire samples only from the period after the peak T cell response. Most donors were white British and more were female, and clonal diversity was possibly underestimated. CD4 TCRs associated with vaccination spanned spike, dominating at 160-218 and 743-854.

Concerning this clone: Its antigen remains unidentified.

The method was immunoSEQ multiplex PCR; TCRdb's version includes in-frame clones alone and lacks a portion of them. Here the sample spans some 100,000 clones, roughly 91% being singletons. The CDR3 is made up of 19 amino acids. After removal of 3 bases from V and 0 bases from J, the junction contained 11 bases not matched to a gene. The germline CDR1 and CDR2 sequences are SGHTA and FQGNSA. This receptor was identified in an adult in good health. Sequences were derived from peripheral blood, sampled on day 0 of AZD1222 vaccination. This chain connects TRBV7-2 to TRBJ2-7; 13 nucleotides match TRBD2. The DNA of the CDR3 is TGTGCCAGCAGCTTCCGGACTAGCGGGAGTGCTATATACTCCTACGAGCAGTACTTC. Encoded protein: CASSFRTSGSAIYSYEQYF.